Sequencing of this T cell receptor (beta chain) was carried out in a study of shared clonotypes between healthy human individuals. In the study overall: Three CD4 naive, three CD4 memory, two CD8 naive and one CD8 memory plate were used per donor. Overall study findings and caveats: Larger estimated richness was generally recorded for naive subsets relative to memory subsets. Deeper or shallower sequencing was expected to change how clonotypes are shared among donors.

Only CD45RO-negative cells positively selected for CCR7 counted as naive CD8 cells, so terminally differentiated effector memory CD45RA+ cells were excluded. Sorted subsets were amplified in replicate PCRs using around 220 ng DNA, about 30,000 T cell genomes. Sequenced by immunoSEQ multiplex PCR; TCRdb stores in-frame clones only, minus some. The table shows around 1,900,000 clones, with about 93% occurring only once. Points on this clone: Its antigen is still unknown.

Trimming cost V 0 bases and J 0 bases, with 6 bases left between them. Germline CDR1 reads SGDLS; CDR2 reads YYNGEE. The CDR3 covers 15 residues. The TCR comes from a man between 18 and 29 years old in good health. Some clones in this sample may be carry-over from other donors' samples. Source material: naive CD8+ T cells from PBMCs. The chain links TRBV9 to TRBJ2-2; tentatively, D is TRBD2 (6 bases). The DNA of the CDR3 is TGTGCCAGCAGCGTAGCGGGGGCGAACACCGGGGAGCTGTTTTTT. This codes for CASSVAGANTGELFF.